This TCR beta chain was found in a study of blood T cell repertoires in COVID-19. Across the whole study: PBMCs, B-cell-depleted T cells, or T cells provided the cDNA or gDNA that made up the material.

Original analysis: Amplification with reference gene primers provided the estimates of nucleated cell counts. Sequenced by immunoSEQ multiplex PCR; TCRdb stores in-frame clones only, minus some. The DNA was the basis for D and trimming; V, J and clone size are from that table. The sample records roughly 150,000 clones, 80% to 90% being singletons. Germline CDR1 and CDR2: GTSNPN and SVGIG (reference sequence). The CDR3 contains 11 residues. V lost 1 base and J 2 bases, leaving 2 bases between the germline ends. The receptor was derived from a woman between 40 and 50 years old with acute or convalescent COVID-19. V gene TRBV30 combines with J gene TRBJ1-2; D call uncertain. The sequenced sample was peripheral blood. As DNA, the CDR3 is TGTGCCTGGAGTGCGAACTATGGCTACACCTTC. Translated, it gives CAWSANYGYTF.